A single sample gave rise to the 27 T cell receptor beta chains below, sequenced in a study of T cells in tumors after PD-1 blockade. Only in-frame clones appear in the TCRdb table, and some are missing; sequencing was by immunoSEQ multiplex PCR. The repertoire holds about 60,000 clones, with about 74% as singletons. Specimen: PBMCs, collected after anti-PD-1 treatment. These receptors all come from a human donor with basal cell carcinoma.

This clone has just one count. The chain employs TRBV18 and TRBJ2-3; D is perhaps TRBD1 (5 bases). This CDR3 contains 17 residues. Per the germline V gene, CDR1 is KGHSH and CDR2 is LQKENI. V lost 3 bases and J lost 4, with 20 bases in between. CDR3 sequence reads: CASSPIQQVPPSDTQYF. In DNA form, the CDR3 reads TGTGCCAGCTCACCCATACAACAGGTTCCCCCATCAGATACGCAGTATTTT.

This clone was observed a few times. In DNA form, the CDR3 reads TGTGCCAGCAGTAGGGACAGGGGAATCAATCAGCCCCAGCATTTT. This codes for CASSRDRGINQPQHF. The gene calls are TRBV2 and TRBJ1-5, with TRBD1 matching 10 bases. Germline V gene data show CDR1 as SNHLY and CDR2 as FYNNEI. The CDR3 totals 15 residues. Trimming removed 5 bases from V and 3 bases from J; junction bases left unmatched: 4.

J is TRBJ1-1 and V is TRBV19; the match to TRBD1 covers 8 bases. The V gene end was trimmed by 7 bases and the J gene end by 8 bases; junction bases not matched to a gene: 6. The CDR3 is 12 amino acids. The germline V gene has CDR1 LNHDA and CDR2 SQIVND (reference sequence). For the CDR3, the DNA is TGTGCCAGTAATATCGGACAGGGAGAAGCTTTCTTT. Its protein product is CASNIGQGEAFF.

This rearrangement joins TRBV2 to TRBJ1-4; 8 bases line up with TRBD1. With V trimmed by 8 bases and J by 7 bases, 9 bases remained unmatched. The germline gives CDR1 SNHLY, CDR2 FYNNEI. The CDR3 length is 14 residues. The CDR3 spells CASSRQGLGEKLFF. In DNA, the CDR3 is TGTGCCAGCTCCCGACAGGGGTTGGGTGAAAAACTGTTTTTT.

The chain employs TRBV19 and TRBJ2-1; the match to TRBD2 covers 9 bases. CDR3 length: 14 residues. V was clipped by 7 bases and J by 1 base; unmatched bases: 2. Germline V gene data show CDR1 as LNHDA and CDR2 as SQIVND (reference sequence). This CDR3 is CASKRGVSYNEQFF. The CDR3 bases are TGTGCCAGTAAGCGGGGGGTTTCCTACAATGAGCAGTTCTTC.

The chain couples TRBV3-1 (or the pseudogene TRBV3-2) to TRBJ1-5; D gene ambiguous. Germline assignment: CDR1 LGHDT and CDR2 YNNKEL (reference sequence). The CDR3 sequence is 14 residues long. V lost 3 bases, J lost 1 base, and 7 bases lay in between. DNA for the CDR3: TGTGCCAGCAGCCAGGGTCGGAGCAATCAGCCCCAGCATTTT. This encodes CASSQGRSNQPQHF.

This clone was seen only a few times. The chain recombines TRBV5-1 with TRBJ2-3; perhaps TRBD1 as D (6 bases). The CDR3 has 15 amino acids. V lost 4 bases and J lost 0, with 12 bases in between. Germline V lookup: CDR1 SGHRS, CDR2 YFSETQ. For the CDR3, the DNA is TGCGCCAGCAGCGACGGGACAACCAGCACAGATACGCAGTATTTT. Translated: CASSDGTTSTDTQYF.

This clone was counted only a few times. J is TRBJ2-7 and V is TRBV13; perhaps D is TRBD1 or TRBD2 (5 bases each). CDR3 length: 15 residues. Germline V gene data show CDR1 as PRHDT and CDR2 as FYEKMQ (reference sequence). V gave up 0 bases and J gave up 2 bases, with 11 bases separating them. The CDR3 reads CASSLGREGAYEQYF. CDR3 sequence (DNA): TGTGCCAGCAGCTTAGGGAGGGAAGGGGCCTACGAGCAGTACTTC.

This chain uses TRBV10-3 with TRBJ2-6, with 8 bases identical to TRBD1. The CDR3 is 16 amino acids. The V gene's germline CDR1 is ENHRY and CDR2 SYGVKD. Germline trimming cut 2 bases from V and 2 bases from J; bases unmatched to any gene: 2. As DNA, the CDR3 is TGTGCCATCAGTGAGCAACAGGGGGCTGGGGCCAACGTCCTGACTTTC. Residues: CAISEQQGAGANVLTF.

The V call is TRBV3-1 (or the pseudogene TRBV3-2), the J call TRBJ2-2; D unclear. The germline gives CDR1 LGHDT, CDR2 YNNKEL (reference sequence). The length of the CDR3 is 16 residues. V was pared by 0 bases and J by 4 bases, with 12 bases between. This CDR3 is CASSQDWIGLTGELFF. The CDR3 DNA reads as TGTGCCAGCAGCCAAGATTGGATAGGGCTCACCGGGGAGCTGTTTTTT.

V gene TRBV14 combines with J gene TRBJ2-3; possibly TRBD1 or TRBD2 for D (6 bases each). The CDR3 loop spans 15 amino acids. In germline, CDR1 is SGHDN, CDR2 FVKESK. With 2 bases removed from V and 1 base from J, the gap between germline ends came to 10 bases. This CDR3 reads CASSQLGGGTDTQYF. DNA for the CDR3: TGTGCCAGCAGCCAACTGGGGGGCGGCACAGATACGCAGTATTTT.

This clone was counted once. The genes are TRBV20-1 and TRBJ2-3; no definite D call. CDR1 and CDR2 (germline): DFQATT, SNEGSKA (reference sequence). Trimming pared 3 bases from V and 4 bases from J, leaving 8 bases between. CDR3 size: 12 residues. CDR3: CSASRQADTQYF. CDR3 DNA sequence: TGCAGTGCTAGTAGGCAGGCAGATACGCAGTATTTT.

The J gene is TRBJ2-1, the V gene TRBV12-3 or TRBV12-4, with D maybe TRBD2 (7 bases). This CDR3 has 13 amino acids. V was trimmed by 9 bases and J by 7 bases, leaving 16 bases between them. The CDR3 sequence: CASRGASRNEQFF. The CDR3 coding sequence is TGTGCCAGTCGGGGGGCTAGTCGGAATGAGCAGTTCTTC.

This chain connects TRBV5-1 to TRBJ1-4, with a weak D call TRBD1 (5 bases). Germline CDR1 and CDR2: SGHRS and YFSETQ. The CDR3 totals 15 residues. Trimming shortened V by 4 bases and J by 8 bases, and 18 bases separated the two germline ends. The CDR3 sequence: CASSPGGGGEEKLFF. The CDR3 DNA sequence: TGCGCCAGCAGCCCGGGGGGTGGCGGTGAAGAAAAACTGTTTTTT. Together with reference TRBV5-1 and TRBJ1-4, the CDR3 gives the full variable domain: KAGVTQTPRYLIKTRGQQVTLSCSPISGHRSVSWYQQTPGQGLQFLFEYFSETQRNKGNFPGRFSGRQFSNSRSEMNVSTLELGDSALYLCASSPGGGGEEKLFFGSGTQLSVL.

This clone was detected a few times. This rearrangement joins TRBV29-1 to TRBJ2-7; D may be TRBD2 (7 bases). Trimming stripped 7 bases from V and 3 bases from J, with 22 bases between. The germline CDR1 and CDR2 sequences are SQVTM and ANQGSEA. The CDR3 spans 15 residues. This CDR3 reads CSAREGGPSVYEQYF. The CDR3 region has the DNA TGCAGCGCCAGGGAGGGGGGGCCTTCTGTCTACGAGCAGTACTTC.

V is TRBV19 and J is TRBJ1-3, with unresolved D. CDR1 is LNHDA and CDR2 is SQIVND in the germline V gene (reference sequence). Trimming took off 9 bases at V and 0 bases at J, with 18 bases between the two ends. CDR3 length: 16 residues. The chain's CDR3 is CASIRTGSSSGNTIYF. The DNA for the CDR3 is TGTGCCAGCATACGAACCGGGTCAAGCTCTGGAAACACCATATATTTT.

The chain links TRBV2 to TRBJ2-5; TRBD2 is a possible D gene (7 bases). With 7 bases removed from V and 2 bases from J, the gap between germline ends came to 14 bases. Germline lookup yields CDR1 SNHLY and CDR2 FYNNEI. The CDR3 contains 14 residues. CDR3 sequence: CASILRGGQETQYF. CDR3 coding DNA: TGTGCCAGCATCCTAAGGGGGGGACAAGAGACCCAGTACTTC.

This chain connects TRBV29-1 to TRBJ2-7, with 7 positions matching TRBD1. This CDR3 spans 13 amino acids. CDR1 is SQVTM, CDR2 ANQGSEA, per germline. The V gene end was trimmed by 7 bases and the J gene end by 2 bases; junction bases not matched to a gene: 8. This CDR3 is CSGSTGPAYEQYF. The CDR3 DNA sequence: TGCAGCGGATCGACAGGGCCTGCCTACGAGCAGTACTTC.

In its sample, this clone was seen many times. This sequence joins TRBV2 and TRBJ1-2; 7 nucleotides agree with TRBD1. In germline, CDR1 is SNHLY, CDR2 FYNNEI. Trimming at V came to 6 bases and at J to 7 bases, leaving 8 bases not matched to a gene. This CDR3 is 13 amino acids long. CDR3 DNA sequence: TGTGCCAGCAGAGACAGGGAAGGTGGTGGCTACACCTTC. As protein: CASRDREGGGYTF.

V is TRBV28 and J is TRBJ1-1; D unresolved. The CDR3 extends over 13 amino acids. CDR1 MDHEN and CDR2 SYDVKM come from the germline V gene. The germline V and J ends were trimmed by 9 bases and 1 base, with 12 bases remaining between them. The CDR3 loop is CASALTANTEAFF. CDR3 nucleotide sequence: TGTGCCAGTGCCCTAACGGCGAACACTGAAGCTTTCTTT.

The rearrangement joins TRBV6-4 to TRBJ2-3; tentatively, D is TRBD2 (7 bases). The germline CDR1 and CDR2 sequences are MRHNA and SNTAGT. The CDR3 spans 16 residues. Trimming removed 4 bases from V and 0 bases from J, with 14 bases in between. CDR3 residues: CASSAEGGGSTDTQYF. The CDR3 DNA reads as TGTGCCAGCAGTGCCGAGGGGGGGGGCAGCACAGATACGCAGTATTTT.

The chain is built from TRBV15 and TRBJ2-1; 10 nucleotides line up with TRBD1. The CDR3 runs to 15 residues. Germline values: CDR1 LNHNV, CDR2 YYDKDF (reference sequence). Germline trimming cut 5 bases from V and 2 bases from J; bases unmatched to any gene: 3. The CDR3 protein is CATSGTGATYNEQFF. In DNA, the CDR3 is TGTGCCACCAGCGGGACAGGGGCGACCTACAATGAGCAGTTCTTC.

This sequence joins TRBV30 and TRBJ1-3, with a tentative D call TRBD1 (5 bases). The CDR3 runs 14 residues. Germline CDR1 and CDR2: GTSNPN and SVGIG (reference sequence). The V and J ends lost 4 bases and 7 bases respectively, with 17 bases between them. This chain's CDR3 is CAWTSPAGTNTIYF. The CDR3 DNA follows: TGTGCCTGGACCTCCCCCGCGGGGACTAACACCATATATTTT.

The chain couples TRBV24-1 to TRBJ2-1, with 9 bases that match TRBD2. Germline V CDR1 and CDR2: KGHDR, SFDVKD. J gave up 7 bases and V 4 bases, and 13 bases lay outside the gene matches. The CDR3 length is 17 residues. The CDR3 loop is CATSERGAGGRKNEQFF. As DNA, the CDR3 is TGTGCCACCAGTGAGAGGGGTGCGGGGGGGCGTAAAAATGAGCAGTTCTTC.

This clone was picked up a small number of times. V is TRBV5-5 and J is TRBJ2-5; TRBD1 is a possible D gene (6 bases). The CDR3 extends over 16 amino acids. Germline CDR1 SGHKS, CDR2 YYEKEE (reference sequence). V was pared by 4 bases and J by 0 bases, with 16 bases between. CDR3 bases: TGTGCCAGCAGCCCTTTCTCCGGGACAAACCAAGAGACCCAGTACTTC. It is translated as CASSPFSGTNQETQYF.

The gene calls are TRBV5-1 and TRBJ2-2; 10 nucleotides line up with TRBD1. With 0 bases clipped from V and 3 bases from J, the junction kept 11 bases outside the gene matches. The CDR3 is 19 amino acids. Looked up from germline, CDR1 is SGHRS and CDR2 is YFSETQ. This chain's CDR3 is CASSLELGTGVAYTGELFF. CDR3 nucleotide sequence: TGCGCCAGCAGCTTGGAACTCGGGACAGGGGTTGCCTACACCGGGGAGCTGTTTTTT.

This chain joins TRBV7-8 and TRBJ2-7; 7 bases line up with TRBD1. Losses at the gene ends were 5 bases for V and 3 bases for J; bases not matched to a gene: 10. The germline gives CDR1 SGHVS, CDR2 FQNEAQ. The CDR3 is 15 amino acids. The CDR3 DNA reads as TGTGCCAGCAGCACTCGACAGGGTTTGATCTACGAGCAGTACTTC. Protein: CASSTRQGLIYEQYF.